The present entry profiles one T cell receptor (beta chain) with its context. This entry is derived from a study of blood T cell repertoires in COVID-19. CDR1 and CDR2 (germline): SGHNT, YENEEA. Trimming at V came to 4 bases and at J to 7 bases, leaving 9 bases not matched to a gene. CDR3 length equals 15 residues. Using immunoSEQ multiplex PCR, the repertoire was profiled, and TCRdb retains in-frame clones only, with some absent. The sample has roughly 99,000 clones; about four fifths are singletons. This TCR came from a woman aged 80 or over with active or convalescent COVID-19. The rearrangement links TRBV11-3 to TRBJ2-2; 7 bases are a match to TRBD2. The material sequenced was peripheral blood. In DNA form, the CDR3 reads TGTGCCAGCAGCTCCCGCGGGAGCTTCGGCGGGGAGCTGTTTTTT. This encodes CASSSRGSFGGELFF. The full variable domain, in which reference TRBV11-3 and TRBJ2-2 provide the parts outside the CDR3, is EAGVVQSPRYKIIEKKQPVAFWCNPISGHNTLYWYLQNLGQGPELLIRYENEEAVDDSQLPKDRFSAERLKGVDSTLKIQPAELGDSAVYLCASSSRGSFGGELFFGEGSRLTVL.